This T cell receptor beta chain comes out of a study of T cell repertoires in cytomegalovirus infection (dated by TCRdb to 2018 to 2020). For the wider study: Donor HLA type was relevant to the analysis, as public TCR beta signatures indicated carriage of CMV infection together with the matching HLA type. Here is what the overall study found, with its caveats: The ex vivo response was dominated by HLA-C-restricted CMV-specific TCR beta clonotypes, and the single most frequent clonotype in two of eight donors was supplied by these HLA-C-restricted clonotypes. In both this cohort and an independent cohort of some 380 donors, the cumulative frequency of public TCR beta family members distinguished carriers of CMV infection plus the relevant HLA type.

Data came from an Illumina HiSeq 1500. Using fastp at Q25 and MiXCR, TCRdb reprocessed the public reads and kept productive beta chains. Every CDR3 protein is listed once, alongside the most common genes and DNA of its rows. Across this sample there are approximately 490,000 distinct CDR3 sequences, with 10% to 12% seen only once. The ten largest clonotypes hold roughly 10% of the sample. This clonotype was detected only a few times. Its antigen is unknown. No per-base quality is available; no much larger clone lies one base away. Sequenced input: PBMCs. The TCR originated in a human donor in good health (CMV status not recorded). Some clones in this sample may be carry-over from other donors' samples.

The CDR3 corresponds to CASRRTGTGGHNEQFF. The nucleotide sequence reads as follows: TGTGCCAGTAGGAGAACCGGGACAGGGGGCCACAATGAGCAGTTCTTC. The chain is made from TRBV19 and TRBJ2-1; 12 bases in the middle match TRBD1. Here V drops 6 bases and J drops 5 bases, and the junction holds 8 bases not matched to any gene. The CDR3, cysteine through phenylalanine, is 16 amino acids long. The entry retains the CDR3 DNA only, 48 bases that are in frame from base 1. CDR1 is given as LNHDA and CDR2 as SQIVND, both from the germline V gene (reference sequence).